This T cell receptor (beta chain) was sequenced for a study of T cell responses to AZD1222 COVID-19 vaccine. Study-wide findings and caveats: Seropositive AZD1222 recipients at baseline numbered only five or six. Possibly, clonal diversity was underestimated; donors were largely white British and included more females. Following two doses of AZD1222, Spike-specific TCR breadth and depth rose.

Turning to this clone: The antigen remains unidentified.

Sequencing used immunoSEQ multiplex PCR; TCRdb keeps in-frame clones, though not all of them. The profile shows 58,000 or so clones, approximately 86% of them singletons. The starting material was peripheral blood, obtained 28 days after the second AZD1222 dose. The source is an adult who received the AZD1222 COVID-19 vaccine.

CDR3 loop: CASSYEGAGEGYTF. The CDR3 DNA follows: TGTGCCAGCAGTTACGAGGGGGCAGGGGAAGGCTACACCTTC. The chain recombines TRBV6-5 with TRBJ1-2; 7 nucleotides line up with TRBD1. The CDR3 sequence is 14 residues long. The J segment lost 8 bases and the V segment lost 2 bases, leaving 8 bases of the junction unmatched. CDR1 and CDR2 from the germline V gene are MNHEY and SVGAGI.